This TCR beta chain was obtained from a study of T-cell reconstitution after alpha-beta-depleted transplantation in children. For TCRbeta, the library was prepared with unique molecular identifiers. TCRdb used MiXCR to reprocess the PCR reads, holding one entry per CDR3 protein. The table lists around 800,000 distinct CDR3 sequences, roughly 15% of them singletons, with roughly 5% in the top ten. This clonotype occurred a few times. This CDR3 has 14 amino acids. Per germline, CDR1 MNHNS and CDR2 SASEGT. V shed 5 bases, J shed 8 bases, and the junction held 9 bases outside the gene matches. This receptor was identified in a male patient aged 10-17 years who had a stem cell transplant for acute lymphoblastic leukemia, so the T cells may come from the graft donor. The chain recombines TRBV6-1 with TRBJ2-1; TRBD1 agrees at 7 bases. The input for sequencing was PBMCs, mostly from graft donor cells, taken 360 days after TCRalphabeta/CD19-depleted stem cell transplant. CDR3 DNA sequence: TGTGCCAGCAGTATTTCGGGACAGTCCGATGAGCAGTTCTTC. Protein: CASSISGQSDEQFF.